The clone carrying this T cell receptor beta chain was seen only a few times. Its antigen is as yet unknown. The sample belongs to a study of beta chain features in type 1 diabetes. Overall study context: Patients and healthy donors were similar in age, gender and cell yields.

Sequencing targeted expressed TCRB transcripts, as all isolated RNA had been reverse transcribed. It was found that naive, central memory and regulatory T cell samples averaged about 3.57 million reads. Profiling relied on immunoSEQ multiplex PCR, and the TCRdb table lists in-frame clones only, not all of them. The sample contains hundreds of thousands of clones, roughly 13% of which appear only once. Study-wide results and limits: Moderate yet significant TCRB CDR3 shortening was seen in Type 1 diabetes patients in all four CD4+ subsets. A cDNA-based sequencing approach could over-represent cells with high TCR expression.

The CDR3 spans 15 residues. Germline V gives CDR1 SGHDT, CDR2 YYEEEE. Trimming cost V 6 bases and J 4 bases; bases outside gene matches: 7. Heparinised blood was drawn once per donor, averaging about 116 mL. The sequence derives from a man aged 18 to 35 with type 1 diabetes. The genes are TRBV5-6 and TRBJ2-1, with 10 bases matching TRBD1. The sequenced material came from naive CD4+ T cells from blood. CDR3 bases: TGTGCCAGCATCACAAAGGGACAGGGGTACAATGAGCAGTTCTTC. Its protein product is CASITKGQGYNEQFF.